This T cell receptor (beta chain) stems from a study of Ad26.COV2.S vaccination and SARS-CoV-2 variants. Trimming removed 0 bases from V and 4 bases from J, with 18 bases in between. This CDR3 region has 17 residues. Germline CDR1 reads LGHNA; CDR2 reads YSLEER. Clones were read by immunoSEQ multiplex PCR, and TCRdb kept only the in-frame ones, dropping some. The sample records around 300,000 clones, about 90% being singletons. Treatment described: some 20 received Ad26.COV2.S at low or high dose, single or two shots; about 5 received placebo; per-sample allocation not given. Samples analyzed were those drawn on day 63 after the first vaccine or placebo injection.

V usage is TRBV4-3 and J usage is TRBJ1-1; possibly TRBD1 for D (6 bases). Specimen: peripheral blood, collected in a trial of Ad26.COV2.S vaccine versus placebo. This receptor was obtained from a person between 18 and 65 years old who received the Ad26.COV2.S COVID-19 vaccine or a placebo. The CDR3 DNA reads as TGCGCCAGCAGCCAAGATCGGGCAGGGGTTTTTGGCACTGAAGCTTTCTTT. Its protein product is CASSQDRAGVFGTEAFF.